These 32 T cell receptor beta chains share one sample of origin, sequenced in a study of PD-1 blockade in mismatch repair-deficient tumors. The method was immunoSEQ multiplex PCR; TCRdb's version includes in-frame clones alone and lacks a portion of them. Of over 100,000 clones in the sample, about three quarters are singletons; the top ten hold 4.7%. The material was peripheral blood, obtained approximately 14 months after starting pembrolizumab. All receptors come from an adult with mismatch repair-deficient cancer.

The chain carries TRBV11-3 and TRBJ2-3; D gene uncertain. With 5 bases removed from V and 0 bases from J, the gap between germline ends came to 6 bases. Germline CDR1 is SGHNT and CDR2 is YENEEA. CDR3 size: 13 residues. CDR3: CASSQESTDTQYF. For the CDR3, the DNA is TGTGCCAGCAGCCAGGAGAGCACAGATACGCAGTATTTT.

CDR3 sequence reads: CASSKNQGAWDTEAFF. In DNA form, the CDR3 reads TGTGCCAGCAGCAAAAACCAGGGGGCTTGGGACACTGAAGCTTTCTTT. V and J are TRBV21-1 and TRBJ1-1; the listed D gene, TRBD1, was not tested against the DNA. TRBV21-1 is recorded as a pseudogene. The CDR3 loop spans 16 amino acids.

This clone came up a few times. The CDR3 region has the DNA TGCGCCAGCAGCCTCGGGACTAGTGGCGGAGAGACCCAGTACTTC. It codes for CASSLGTSGGETQYF. J is TRBJ2-5 and V is TRBV4-1; TRBD2 aligns across 8 bases. Germline V gene lookup returns CDR1 MGHRA and CDR2 YSYEKL. The V segment lost 4 bases and the J segment 4 bases; nucleotides outside the gene matches: 8. This CDR3 spans 15 amino acids.

The rearrangement links TRBV18 to TRBJ1-1; D is unresolved. The CDR3 is 13 amino acids. Trimming removed 6 bases from V and 1 base from J, with 9 bases in between. Germline V gene lookup returns CDR1 KGHSH and CDR2 LQKENI. The CDR3 loop reads CASSRTANTEAFF. The CDR3 coding sequence is TGTGCCAGCTCCCGAACGGCGAACACTGAAGCTTTCTTT.

The chain recombines TRBV18 with TRBJ2-7; D is possibly TRBD1 (6 bases). V shed 2 bases and J shed 2 bases, with 16 bases lying between them. Germline V gene lookup returns CDR1 KGHSH and CDR2 LQKENI. This CDR3 has 16 amino acids. For the CDR3, the DNA is TGTGCCAGCTCACCAACTTACGGGACACCAACCTACGAGCAGTACTTC. Translation: CASSPTYGTPTYEQYF.

The CDR3 loop is CASSEDGSYNQPQHF. The DNA for the CDR3 is TGTGCCAGCAGTGAAGACGGGAGCTACAATCAGCCCCAGCATTTT. The chain employs TRBV2 and TRBJ1-5, with D uncertain. The CDR3 covers 15 residues. The ends were cut back, 1 base at V and 3 bases at J, with 10 bases in the middle. Germline lookup yields CDR1 SNHLY and CDR2 FYNNEI.

This CDR3 is CASSYTRAGDEQYF. The CDR3 region has the DNA TGTGCCAGCAGTTACACCCGGGCCGGCGACGAGCAGTACTTC. The V and J genes are TRBV6-5 and TRBJ2-7; no reliable D call. The CDR3 is made up of 14 amino acids. Germline V gene data show CDR1 as MNHEY and CDR2 as SVGAGI. V was trimmed by 2 bases and J by 5 bases, leaving 13 bases between them.

This clone was seen a handful of times. CDR3 in DNA: TGTGCCAGCAGTCCCCTGGTACAGGTGGAAATAAGCAATCAGCCCCAGCATTTT. This encodes CASSPLVQVEISNQPQHF. The V gene is TRBV2, the J gene TRBJ1-5, with a possible D match to TRBD1 (5 bases). There are 18 residues in the CDR3. Per germline, CDR1 SNHLY and CDR2 FYNNEI. V was cut by 5 bases and J by 1 base, with 21 bases left in between.

The V gene is TRBV6-1, the J gene TRBJ1-5; no clear D gene. Trimming cost V 8 bases and J 5 bases, with 16 bases left between them. The CDR3 length is 14 residues. The germline CDR1 and CDR2 sequences are MNHNS and SASEGT. The chain's CDR3 is CASVREFSYQPQHF. The DNA for the CDR3 is TGTGCCAGCGTTCGGGAGTTCTCTTATCAGCCCCAGCATTTT.

V is TRBV6-6 and J is TRBJ1-4; D is unclear. V lost 6 bases and J 10 bases, leaving 9 bases between the germline ends. Germline V gene sequence: CDR1 MNHNY, CDR2 SVGAGI (reference sequence). CDR3 size: 11 residues. The CDR3 bases are TGTGCCAGCAGAAAGGAGGGAAAACTGTTTTTT. It yields the protein CASRKEGKLFF.

The chain is built from TRBV4-2 and TRBJ1-2; D not resolved. Trimming left V 5 bases short and J 0 bases short, with 7 bases between. The CDR3 extends over 13 amino acids. Germline CDR1 LGHNA, CDR2 YNFKEQ. The CDR3 DNA reads TGTGCCAGCAGCGAGGACTCTAACTATGGCTACACCTTC. Its translation: CASSEDSNYGYTF.

This clone was found once. This rearrangement joins TRBV7-9 to TRBJ1-1; tentatively, D is TRBD1 (6 bases). V was trimmed by 5 bases and J by 1 base, leaving 14 bases between them. The CDR3 is 15 amino acids. CDR1 and CDR2 from the germline V gene are SEHNR and FQNEAQ (reference sequence). The CDR3 DNA reads TGTGCCAGCAGCCCAACACCGGACAGGAACACTGAAGCTTTCTTT. Translating it yields CASSPTPDRNTEAFF.

The chain has TRBV19 and TRBJ1-5; the D is unclear. V lost 2 bases to trimming and J lost 2 bases, with 10 bases between them. The germline V gene has CDR1 LNHDA and CDR2 SQIVND (reference sequence). CDR3 length: 15 amino acids. CDR3 residues: CASSIKFNGNQPQHF. The DNA of the CDR3 is TGTGCCAGTAGTATAAAGTTCAACGGCAATCAGCCCCAGCATTTT.

V and J are TRBV5-6 and TRBJ2-7; D could derive from TRBD1 or TRBD2 (5 bases each). The V end lost 1 base, the J end lost 0 bases, and 11 bases lay between the germline ends. The V gene's germline CDR1 is SGHDT and CDR2 YYEEEE. This CDR3 is 15 amino acids long. The CDR3 region is CASSLSRDDSYEQYF. The CDR3, as DNA: TGTGCCAGCAGCTTGTCCCGGGACGACTCCTACGAGCAGTACTTC.

V and J are TRBV7-3 and TRBJ1-1, with 7 bases matching TRBD1. The V and J ends lost 5 bases and 5 bases, in that order; junction bases with no gene match: 8. This CDR3 region has 14 residues. The germline CDR1 and CDR2 sequences are SGHTA and FQGTGA. Here the CDR3 DNA reads TGTGCCAGCAGCAGGGACAGAACTGGTACTGAAGCTTTCTTT. It yields the protein CASSRDRTGTEAFF. The full variable domain, its missing parts supplied by reference TRBV7-3 and TRBJ1-1, is GAGVSQTPSNKVTEKGKYVELRCDPISGHTALYWYRQSLGQGPEFLIYFQGTGAADDSGLPNDRFFAVRPEGSVSTLKIQRTERGDSAVYLCASSRDRTGTEAFFGQGTRLTVV.

The V and J genes are TRBV6-1 and TRBJ1-2; D is unclear. V was pared by 2 bases and J by 6 bases, with 4 bases between. This CDR3 is 11 amino acids long. Germline values: CDR1 MNHNS, CDR2 SASEGT. The CDR3: CASSENNGYTF. CDR3 DNA: TGTGCCAGCAGTGAAAACAATGGCTACACCTTC.

V gene TRBV27 combines with J gene TRBJ1-4; D may be TRBD1 (6 bases). Germline loops: CDR1 MNHEY, CDR2 SMNVEV (reference sequence). The CDR3 runs 14 residues. The germline V and J ends were trimmed by 5 bases and 7 bases, with 14 bases remaining between them. The CDR3 loop reads CASSTILGGEKLFF. The CDR3 DNA is TGTGCCAGCAGTACCATCCTAGGGGGTGAAAAACTGTTTTTT.

This clone was seen a handful of times. V and J are TRBV5-4 and TRBJ2-2, with D hard to call. Deletions cut 7 bases from V and 4 bases from J, with 11 bases between. The CDR3 loop spans 13 amino acids. Germline V gene lookup returns CDR1 SGHNT and CDR2 YYREEE (reference sequence). The CDR3: CASLDFITGELFF. Here the CDR3 DNA reads TGTGCCAGCCTTGACTTTATCACCGGGGAGCTGTTTTTT.

The table lists this clone with a count of one. The chain links TRBV13 to TRBJ2-7; the D gene is possibly TRBD2 (6 bases). The V end lost 4 bases, the J end lost 3 bases, and 13 bases lay between the germline ends. This CDR3 region has 14 residues. Germline V gene sequence: CDR1 PRHDT, CDR2 FYEKMQ (reference sequence). For the CDR3, the DNA is TGTGCCAGCAGCTCGGGACTTACCTTCTACGAGCAGTACTTC. Translating gives CASSSGLTFYEQYF.

This chain links TRBV6-1 with TRBJ2-2, with D perhaps matching TRBD2 (6 bases). Germline CDR1 is MNHNS and CDR2 is SASEGT. The CDR3 contains 15 residues. The ends were cut back, 7 bases at V and 8 bases at J, with 20 bases in the middle. The CDR3 reads CASTSSGSKGGELFF. The CDR3, as DNA: TGTGCCAGCACTTCTTCCGGGAGTAAGGGGGGGGAGCTGTTTTTT.

The chain carries TRBV5-1 and TRBJ2-7, with TRBD1 identical over 10 bases. J was trimmed by 0 bases and V by 0 bases; bases with no gene match: 0. Germline CDR1 reads SGHRS; CDR2 reads YFSETQ. CDR3 length: 15 residues. CDR3 bases: TGCGCCAGCAGCTTGGGGACAGGGGGCTCCTACGAGCAGTACTTC. Amino acid sequence: CASSLGTGGSYEQYF.

The chain combines TRBV11-3 with TRBJ2-3; 14 bases agree with TRBD2. CDR1 is SGHNT, CDR2 YENEEA, per germline. Trimming at V came to 0 bases and at J to 4 bases, leaving 3 bases not matched to a gene. There are 17 residues in the CDR3. The CDR3 region is CASSLDRLAGGPDTQYF. The CDR3, as DNA: TGTGCCAGCAGCTTAGATCGACTAGCGGGAGGGCCAGATACGCAGTATTTT. Variable domain in full (rest from reference TRBV11-3 and TRBJ2-3): EAGVVQSPRYKIIEKKQPVAFWCNPISGHNTLYWYLQNLGQGPELLIRYENEEAVDDSQLPKDRFSAERLKGVDSTLKIQPAELGDSAVYLCASSLDRLAGGPDTQYFGPGTRLTVL.

The chain joins TRBV7-8 to TRBJ2-1; D is possibly TRBD2 (5 bases). Germline V gene data show CDR1 as SGHVS and CDR2 as FQNEAQ. This CDR3 has 14 residues. Trimming took off 6 bases at V and 9 bases at J, with 18 bases between the two ends. The CDR3 DNA follows: TGTGCCAGCAGATCGAGGAGTGGGAGTCGTGAGCAGTTCTTC. Amino acid sequence: CASRSRSGSREQFF.

The chain carries TRBV19 and TRBJ2-2; TRBD2 aligns across 9 bases. Trimming took 10 bases from V and 1 from J; bases not matched to a gene: 10. This CDR3 has 16 residues. Per the germline V gene, CDR1 is LNHDA and CDR2 is SQIVND (reference sequence). The CDR3 sequence: CATGYQTSGNTGELFF. The CDR3 coding sequence is TGTGCCACCGGATATCAGACTAGCGGGAACACCGGGGAGCTGTTTTTT.

This chain connects TRBV6-6 to TRBJ2-7; 11 bases fit TRBD1. This CDR3 contains 16 residues. The germline V gene has CDR1 MNHNY and CDR2 SVGAGI (reference sequence). Trimming cost V 3 bases and J 5 bases; bases outside gene matches: 9. The CDR3 spells CASSYGTGGGNDEQYF. DNA for the CDR3: TGTGCCAGCAGTTATGGGACAGGGGGGGGCAACGACGAGCAGTACTTC.

This clone came up a few times. This sequence joins TRBV7-9 and TRBJ2-7, with D perhaps TRBD2 (5 bases). There are 10 residues in the CDR3. Germline V lookup: CDR1 SEHNR, CDR2 FQNEAQ (reference sequence). Trimming took 10 bases from V and 5 from J, leaving 9 bases between them. The CDR3 region has the DNA TGTGCCACCCAGAGGGACGAGCAGTACTTC. Translating it yields CATQRDEQYF.

The chain employs TRBV11-2 and TRBJ1-1; D is unclear. The CDR3 totals 16 residues. V lost 2 bases and J 3 bases, leaving 16 bases between the germline ends. The germline CDR1 and CDR2 sequences are SGHAT and FQNNGV. The CDR3: CASSLTFRETHTEAFF. CDR3 coding DNA: TGTGCCAGCAGCTTAACGTTCCGGGAAACGCACACTGAAGCTTTCTTT.

About this clone: The junction does not match germline at one end; this may be a read error. The chain has TRBV6-6 and TRBJ2-3, with 9 positions matching TRBD2. This CDR3 spans 16 amino acids. CDR1 is MNHNY, CDR2 SVGAGI, per germline (reference sequence). The CDR3 nucleotides are TGTGCCAGCAGCTACTCTAGCGGGGCTAGCACAGATACGCAGTATTTT. Translating it yields CASSYSSGASTDTQYF.

V is TRBV4-1 and J is TRBJ2-3; either TRBD1 or TRBD2 may supply D (5 bases each). Germline V gives CDR1 MGHRA, CDR2 YSYEKL. The CDR3 loop spans 17 amino acids. V was shortened by 0 bases and J by 4 bases, with 17 bases between the two germline ends. For the CDR3, the DNA is TGCGCCAGCAGCCAAGATCGGGTTTGGGACGTACCAGATACGCAGTATTTT. Protein sequence: CASSQDRVWDVPDTQYF.

The chain employs TRBV27 and TRBJ1-2, with D perhaps matching TRBD1 (6 bases). Trimming removed 3 bases from V and 2 bases from J, with 10 bases in between. Germline V gene lookup returns CDR1 MNHEY and CDR2 SMNVEV (reference sequence). This CDR3 is built from 14 residues. CDR3 DNA sequence: TGTGCCAGCAGTTTGAGGGGGGGCAACTATGGCTACACCTTC. Its translation is CASSLRGGNYGYTF.

The chain recombines TRBV15 with TRBJ2-7, with a weak D call TRBD2 (6 bases). Germline CDR1 reads LNHNV; CDR2 reads YYDKDF (reference sequence). Deletions cut 5 bases from V and 7 bases from J, with 18 bases between. This CDR3 spans 14 amino acids. The CDR3 protein is CATSGRYGGGEQYF. CDR3 DNA sequence: TGTGCCACCAGCGGACGCTACGGGGGAGGAGAGCAGTACTTC.

The V gene is TRBV4-1, the J gene TRBJ2-3; D is unresolved. Germline V CDR1 and CDR2: MGHRA, YSYEKL. CDR3 length: 14 amino acids. With 1 base removed from V and 2 bases from J, the gap between germline ends came to 7 bases. In DNA form, the CDR3 reads TGCGCCAGCAGCCAAGCTGTAGCCACAGATACGCAGTATTTT. Protein sequence: CASSQAVATDTQYF.